This T cell receptor (beta chain) was identified during a study of blood T cell repertoires in COVID-19. Study overall: Donors in the United States, Italy and Spain gave samples during acute or convalescent COVID-19. From T cells, B-cell-depleted T cells, or PBMCs came the material, which was cDNA or gDNA.

Measured with immunoSEQ multiplex PCR; TCRdb has only the in-frame clones, and not every one. Found here are roughly 200,000 clones, roughly 89% of them singletons; the top ten hold approximately 3%. In assigning cohorts, the study relied on participant-reported clinical history. The study recruited exposed participants who had met a COVID-19 case within 2 weeks before entry. The receptor was isolated from a woman aged 25 to 39 who had been exposed to COVID-19. Sequenced sample: PBMCs or T cells enriched from blood (not recorded which).

CDR3 region: CASSPGLAGETQYF. The CDR3 nucleotides read TGTGCCAGCAGCCCCGGACTAGCGGGGGAGACCCAGTACTTC. The chain links TRBV7-2 to TRBJ2-5, with TRBD2 matching 12 bases. The CDR3 is 14 residues long. The trim removed 5 bases at V and 5 bases at J, leaving 3 bases unmatched. Germline V gene data show CDR1 as SGHTA and CDR2 as FQGNSA.